Following are 28 T cell receptor beta chains from one sample sequenced in a study of cytotoxic CD8 clonotypes in ibrutinib-treated CLL. Only in-frame clones appear in the TCRdb table, and some are missing; sequencing was by immunoSEQ multiplex PCR. Among about 200,000 clones, 70% to 75% were seen once, and the ten largest hold about 6.4%. The sequencing here drew on PBMCs, taken after 12 months of ibrutinib treatment. The receptors originated from a human donor with chronic lymphocytic leukemia.

The chain recombines TRBV5-6 with TRBJ2-1; TRBD2 matches at 9 bases. V trimming: 0 bases; J trimming: 13 bases; junction bases outside the gene matches: 5. Germline V gives CDR1 SGHDT, CDR2 YYEEEE. This CDR3 has 13 amino acids. CDR3 DNA: TGTGCCAGCAGCTTGGTCGGCGGGAGGGCCCAGTTCTTC. It translates to CASSLVGGRAQFF.

The V and J genes are TRBV28 and TRBJ2-3, with 8 nucleotides matching TRBD1. The CDR3 is 14 residues long. Germline CDR1 is MDHEN and CDR2 is SYDVKM. Trimming at V came to 6 bases and at J to 5 bases, leaving 7 bases not matched to a gene. The CDR3 here is CASRTTGVGDTQYF. CDR3 sequence (DNA): TGTGCCAGCAGGACGACAGGGGTGGGAGATACGCAGTATTTT.

The chain employs TRBV30 and TRBJ2-3; D uncertain. Trimming stripped 2 bases from V and 2 bases from J, with 8 bases between. The CDR3 is 13 residues long. Per germline, CDR1 GTSNPN and CDR2 SVGIG (reference sequence). The CDR3 sequence: CAWSQQYTDTQYF. DNA for the CDR3: TGTGCCTGGAGTCAACAGTACACAGATACGCAGTATTTT.

The chain combines TRBV6-5 with TRBJ1-5, with no clear D. Trimming took off 6 bases at V and 6 bases at J, with 12 bases between the two ends. This CDR3 comprises 13 residues. CDR1 is MNHEY, CDR2 SVGAGI, per germline. The CDR3 is CASSRGRSQPQHF. CDR3 coding DNA: TGTGCCAGCAGCCGCGGCCGGAGTCAGCCCCAGCATTTT.

The chain recombines TRBV6-5 with TRBJ2-6, with 9 bases fitting TRBD1. Per the germline V gene, CDR1 is MNHEY and CDR2 is SVGAGI. The junction had 3 bases not matched to a gene; V was cut back by 7 bases and J by 2 bases. This CDR3 spans 15 amino acids. CDR3 bases: TGTGCCAGCACCGGGACAGGGACTGGGGCCAACGTCCTGACTTTC. Translation: CASTGTGTGANVLTF.

V is TRBV5-1 and J is TRBJ2-3; TRBD2 might be the D (6 bases). CDR1 is SGHRS and CDR2 is YFSETQ in the germline V gene. V was shortened by 3 bases and J by 0 bases, with 11 bases between the two germline ends. This CDR3 has 15 amino acids. CDR3: CASSSELASTDTQYF. CDR3 in DNA: TGCGCCAGCAGCTCAGAACTAGCTAGCACAGATACGCAGTATTTT.

This clone is medium-sized within its sample. This chain joins TRBV7-2 and TRBJ2-7; D call uncertain. CDR3 length: 12 residues. Trimming took 5 bases from V and 5 from J, leaving 10 bases between them. Germline V gene sequence: CDR1 SGHTA, CDR2 FQGNSA. Written as DNA, the CDR3 is TGTGCCAGCAGCCCCCACGGCCACGAGCAGTACTTC. Its protein is CASSPHGHEQYF.

CDR3 sequence (DNA): TGTGCCAGCAAAGGGACAGGCGGTGAGACTGAAGCTTTCTTT. Amino acids: CASKGTGGETEAFF. The chain couples TRBV2 to TRBJ1-1, with 8 bases that match TRBD1. The V and J ends lost 7 bases and 5 bases, in that order; junction bases with no gene match: 9. The V gene's germline CDR1 is SNHLY and CDR2 FYNNEI. The CDR3 covers 14 residues.

This clone has only a few counts. Written as DNA, the CDR3 is TGTGCCAGCAGACACACTGAAGCTTTCTTT. Amino acids: CASRHTEAFF. This sequence joins TRBV25-1 and TRBJ1-1; no clear D. The CDR3 runs to 10 residues. The germline gives CDR1 MGHDK, CDR2 SYGVNS. V lost 6 bases and J 3 bases, leaving 2 bases between the germline ends.

V usage is TRBV2 and J usage is TRBJ1-1; 8 bases line up with TRBD1. After removal of 1 base from V and 2 bases from J, the junction contained 3 bases not matched to a gene. The CDR3 sequence is 15 residues long. CDR1 and CDR2 from the germline V gene are SNHLY and FYNNEI. The CDR3, as DNA: TGTGCCAGCAGTGAAGGTGGACAGGGTAACACTGAAGCTTTCTTT. It translates to CASSEGGQGNTEAFF.

This sequence joins TRBV7-2 and TRBJ2-5; 16 bases are a match to TRBD2. In germline, CDR1 is SGHTA, CDR2 FQGNSA. J gave up 2 bases and V 6 bases, and 9 bases lay outside the gene matches. The CDR3 has 18 amino acids. CDR3 sequence: CASRPGLAGGPLQETQYF. Here the CDR3 DNA reads TGTGCCAGCAGACCGGGACTAGCGGGAGGGCCTTTGCAAGAGACCCAGTACTTC.

The chain uses TRBV6-1 and TRBJ1-3; D might be TRBD1 (5 bases). Trimming cost V 6 bases and J 3 bases, with 15 bases left between them. Germline CDR1 and CDR2: MNHNS and SASEGT. This CDR3 has 15 amino acids. The CDR3 coding sequence is TGTGCCAGCAGCTCATCGAGGGGATATGGAAACACCATATATTTT. Its protein product is CASSSSRGYGNTIYF.

The CDR3 bases are TGTGCCAGTAGTCTAGGGATCTGGGATCGCAATCAGCCCCAGCATTTT. Amino acids: CASSLGIWDRNQPQHF. The rearrangement joins TRBV19 to TRBJ1-5; no reliable D call. Germline V gene data show CDR1 as LNHDA and CDR2 as SQIVND (reference sequence). The CDR3 loop spans 16 amino acids. V lost 5 bases and J lost 2, with 16 bases in between. Complete variable domain (other parts from reference TRBV19 and TRBJ1-5): DGGITQSPKYLFRKEGQNVTLSCEQNLNHDAMYWYRQDPGQGLRLIYYSQIVNDFQKGDIAEGYSVSREKKESFPLTVTSAQKNPTAFYLCASSLGIWDRNQPQHFGDGTRLSIL.

The V gene is TRBV7-9, the J gene TRBJ1-4; 7 nucleotides agree with TRBD1. The length of the CDR3 is 16 residues. CDR1 is SEHNR and CDR2 is FQNEAQ in the germline V gene (reference sequence). V was pared by 5 bases and J by 5 bases, with 11 bases of the junction left unmatched. CDR3 protein: CASSASQGVRNEKLFF. CDR3 DNA sequence: TGTGCCAGCAGCGCCTCCCAGGGGGTTCGAAATGAAAAACTGTTTTTT.

This clone has only one observation. CDR3: CAWRQQGSYGYTF. The CDR3 nucleotides read TGTGCCTGGAGGCAACAGGGGTCCTATGGCTACACCTTC. The chain uses TRBV30 and TRBJ1-2; 7 nucleotides agree with TRBD1. Germline V gene lookup returns CDR1 GTSNPN and CDR2 SVGIG (reference sequence). Germline trimming cut 3 bases from V and 4 bases from J; bases unmatched to any gene: 5. This CDR3 is 13 amino acids long. Drawing the rest from reference TRBV30 and TRBJ1-2, the complete variable domain is SQTIHQWPATLVQPVGSPLSLECTVEGTSNPNLYWYRQAAGRGLQLLFYSVGIGQISSEVPQNLSASRPQDRQFILSSKKLLLSDSGFYLCAWRQQGSYGYTFGSGTRLTVV.

This clone came up a few times. The chain carries TRBV4-1 and TRBJ1-6, with 7 bases that match TRBD1. The CDR3 runs 15 residues. J was trimmed by 6 bases and V by 6 bases; bases with no gene match: 8. Germline V lookup: CDR1 MGHRA, CDR2 YSYEKL. DNA of the CDR3: TGCGCCAGCAGGCGCGGGACAGACAGTAATTCACCCCTCCACTTT. Translated, it gives CASRRGTDSNSPLHF.

A few counts support this clone. The genes are TRBV30 and TRBJ1-1; 7 nucleotides line up with TRBD1. This CDR3 is 11 amino acids long. From germline, CDR1 is GTSNPN and CDR2 SVGIG (reference sequence). V shed 7 bases, J shed 6 bases, and the junction held 5 bases outside the gene matches. The CDR3 here is CALQGQAEAFF. As DNA, the CDR3 is TGTGCCTTACAGGGGCAAGCTGAAGCTTTCTTT.

A few counts support this clone. J is TRBJ1-5 and V is TRBV30, with a weak D call TRBD1 (6 bases). The CDR3 is 15 amino acids. V was cut by 5 bases and J by 3 bases, with 17 bases left in between. Germline V gene lookup returns CDR1 GTSNPN and CDR2 SVGIG (reference sequence). The CDR3 sequence is CAWSGARIYNQPQHF. CDR3 nucleotide sequence: TGTGCCTGGTCGGGGGCCAGGATCTACAATCAGCCCCAGCATTTT. Variable domain in full (rest from reference TRBV30 and TRBJ1-5): SQTIHQWPATLVQPVGSPLSLECTVEGTSNPNLYWYRQAAGRGLQLLFYSVGIGQISSEVPQNLSASRPQDRQFILSSKKLLLSDSGFYLCAWSGARIYNQPQHFGDGTRLSIL.

The gene calls are TRBV4-3 and TRBJ2-7; D unresolved. V lost 1 base to trimming and J lost 2 bases, with 9 bases between them. CDR3 length: 14 amino acids. Germline V gives CDR1 LGHNA, CDR2 YSLEER. CDR3 in DNA: TGCGCCAGCAGCCAAGCGGGCGGACCCTACGAGCAGTACTTC. Protein sequence: CASSQAGGPYEQYF.

The chain couples TRBV10-2 to TRBJ2-7, with 7 bases fitting TRBD1. The V gene end was trimmed by 1 base and the J gene end by 2 bases; junction bases not matched to a gene: 5. The CDR3 totals 15 residues. Germline loops: CDR1 WSHSY, CDR2 SAAADI. CDR3 DNA: TGCGCCAGCAGTGAGTGGAAGACAGGGACCTACGAGCAGTACTTC. Protein: CASSEWKTGTYEQYF.

This chain uses TRBV2 with TRBJ2-7; the D call may be TRBD1 or TRBD2 (5 bases each). The V gene's germline CDR1 is SNHLY and CDR2 FYNNEI. The CDR3 is 13 residues long. V lost 7 bases, J lost 4 bases, and 14 bases lay in between. This chain's CDR3 is CASTGTLRYEQYF. As DNA, the CDR3 is TGTGCCAGCACCGGGACCTTAAGGTACGAGCAGTACTTC.

The chain joins TRBV14 to TRBJ1-5; possible D gene TRBD1, 5 bases. The CDR3 length is 21 residues. Germline V gene data show CDR1 as SGHDN and CDR2 as FVKESK. The V end lost 2 bases, the J end lost 2 bases, and 28 bases lay between the germline ends. In DNA, the CDR3 is TGTGCCAGCAGCCAACGCCGGTGGGGCAAAGTGGGGGTATCCGGCAATCAGCCCCAGCATTTT. Its protein is CASSQRRWGKVGVSGNQPQHF.

V gene TRBV29-1 combines with J gene TRBJ2-1, with 7 bases fitting TRBD1. This CDR3 is built from 10 residues. Losses at the gene ends were 2 bases for V and 15 bases for J; bases not matched to a gene: 4. The germline CDR1 and CDR2 sequences are SQVTM and ANQGSEA. The CDR3 is CSVETGQRFF. CDR3 DNA: TGCAGCGTTGAAACGGGACAGCGGTTCTTC.

The chain has TRBV5-1 and TRBJ2-7, with D perhaps matching TRBD1 (7 bases). Trimming took 4 bases from V and 0 from J, leaving 14 bases between them. The CDR3 is 15 amino acids. Germline V gene lookup returns CDR1 SGHRS and CDR2 YFSETQ. CDR3 DNA: TGCGCCAGCAGCGGAGGGGACAGTTTCTCCTACGAGCAGTACTTC. It translates to CASSGGDSFSYEQYF.

The CDR3 coding sequence is TGTGCCAGCAGCCCCCGGGGGGCTAATTCACCCCTCCACTTT. Translating it yields CASSPRGANSPLHF. V usage is TRBV9 and J usage is TRBJ1-6; weak D call: TRBD1 (6 bases). V gave up 4 bases and J gave up 6 bases, with 11 bases separating them. CDR3 length equals 14 residues. Germline CDR1 and CDR2: SGDLS and YYNGEE.

This chain joins TRBV28 and TRBJ2-7, with a weak D call TRBD2 (5 bases). Germline V lookup: CDR1 MDHEN, CDR2 SYDVKM. The germline V and J ends were trimmed by 10 bases and 3 bases, with 7 bases remaining between them. This CDR3 has 10 residues. CDR3 region: CATGNYEQYF. The DNA for the CDR3 is TGTGCCACCGGGAACTACGAGCAGTACTTC. The full variable domain, completed using reference TRBV28 and TRBJ2-7, is DVKVTQSSRYLVKRTGEKVFLECVQDMDHENMFWYRQDPGLGLRLIYFSYDVKMKEKGDIPEGYSVSREKKERFSLILESASTNQTSMYLCATGNYEQYFGPGTRLTVT.

This chain connects TRBV29-1 to TRBJ2-7, with TRBD2 identical over 16 bases. The CDR3 is 15 amino acids. CDR1 SQVTM and CDR2 ANQGSEA come from the germline V gene. V was clipped by 6 bases and J by 3 bases; unmatched bases: 5. CDR3 region: CSVLGLAGGIYEQYF. The DNA of the CDR3 is TGCAGCGTCCTGGGACTAGCGGGAGGGATCTACGAGCAGTACTTC.

In its sample, this clone was seen a few times. The V and J genes are TRBV6-6 and TRBJ2-1; D uncertain. The CDR3 spans 12 residues. Germline V gene sequence: CDR1 MNHNY, CDR2 SVGAGI (reference sequence). V gave up 2 bases and J gave up 8 bases, with 7 bases separating them. The CDR3 region is CASSYDFYEQFF. The CDR3 nucleotides read TGTGCCAGCAGTTACGACTTTTATGAGCAGTTCTTC.